The clone carrying this T cell receptor (beta chain) was picked up a small number of times. The record originates from a study of spatial heterogeneity in lung cancer. Study context: Sequencing consistently turned up more beta-chain sequences than alpha-chain sequences.

TCRdb processed the 5' RACE reads anew with MiXCR; each CDR3 protein has one entry. The sample shows fewer than 150,000 distinct CDR3 sequences, approximately 11% of them seen only once. Time point specified: blood at routine non-recurrence follow-up after resection. Whole RNA obtained from tumor, nontumor lung or frozen PBMC underwent sequencing without sorting. This CDR3 has 11 residues. V was shortened by 3 bases and J by 2 bases, with 4 bases between the two germline ends. The germline V gene has CDR1 SQVTM and CDR2 ANQGSEA. The rearrangement links TRBV29-1 to TRBJ2-5; D remains unclear. Here the sequenced sample was PBMCs, taken at follow-up. The receptor was derived from a female donor with early-stage non-small cell lung cancer. The DNA of the CDR3 is TGCAGCGTTGATATACAAGAGACCCAGTACTTC. This gives the protein CSVDIQETQYF. Variable domain in full (rest from reference TRBV29-1 and TRBJ2-5): SAVISQKPSRDICQRGTSLTIQCQVDSQVTMMFWYRQQPGQSLTLIATANQGSEATYESGFVIDKFPISRPNLTFSTLTVSNMSPEDSSIYLCSVDIQETQYFGPGTRLLVL.